These 2 T cell receptor beta chains were sequenced from one sample in a study of immune cell composition in non-small cell lung cancer. Normal lung was taken at the farthest possible site, at least 3 cm from tumour. The repertoire was sequenced with immunoSEQ multiplex PCR; TCRdb's copy has only in-frame clones and lacks some. The sample consists of 7,500 to 9,500 clones, around three quarters of them appearing once. Sample: non-adjacent lung tissue. The receptors were gathered from a human donor with non-small cell lung cancer.

The V gene is TRBV14, the J gene TRBJ2-4; weak D call: TRBD1 (5 bases). This CDR3 is 15 amino acids long. Germline CDR1 is SGHDN and CDR2 is FVKESK. V was pared by 2 bases and J by 0 bases, with 8 bases between. The CDR3 protein is CASSQLQVAKNIQYF. The CDR3 region has the DNA TGTGCCAGCAGCCAACTACAGGTAGCCAAAAACATTCAGTACTTC.

The table lists this clone with a count of one. The rearrangement links TRBV7-3 to TRBJ1-2; 8 bases agree with TRBD1. The CDR3 sequence is 15 residues long. Germline CDR1 SGHTA, CDR2 FQGTGA. The V and J ends lost 4 bases and 8 bases, in that order; junction bases with no gene match: 12. The chain's CDR3 is CASSSGDRLRSGYTF. The DNA for the CDR3 is TGTGCCAGCAGCTCTGGGGACAGGTTGCGTTCCGGCTACACCTTC.